The rows below give T cell receptor beta chains drawn from one sample of a study of blood T cell repertoires in COVID-19. Profiling relied on immunoSEQ multiplex PCR, and the TCRdb table lists in-frame clones only, not all of them. Among under 150,000 clones, 88% were seen once, and the ten largest hold roughly 8.4%. The material sequenced was peripheral blood. Source of these receptors: a woman aged 70-85 years who had recovered from COVID-19. Both conserved end residues are part of each CDR3. Fields, in order: CDR3 DNA, CDR3 protein, V gene, clone size, J gene, D gene. The D gene is left open where the match is weak. Some rows have no size entry. The others give once, few or many, or a class for an expanded clone.

DNA: TGTGCCAGCAGTTCGGTCGTAGGGACAAGGAATCAGCCCCAGCATTTT
CDR3: CASSSVVGTRNQPQHF
V: TRBV7-2
size: -
J: TRBJ1-5
D: -

DNA: TGTGCCAGCAGTGACGGGACATTCTCCTACGAGCAGTACTTC
CDR3: CASSDGTFSYEQYF
V: TRBV2
size: -
J: TRBJ2-7
D: -

DNA: TGCGCCAGCAGCCGTACCCTTAGGCGGGGGGGCTCGGATGAGCAGTTCTTC
CDR3: CASSRTLRRGGSDEQFF
V: TRBV4-3
size: -
J: TRBJ2-1
D: TRBD2

DNA: TGCAGTGCTAGTGTGCCGGGACTAGCGGGAGACCCCACAGATACGCAGTATTTT
CDR3: CSASVPGLAGDPTDTQYF
V: TRBV20-1
size: -
J: TRBJ2-3
D: TRBD2

DNA: TGTGCCAGCAGAGAGACAGAAAGTTATAGCAATCAGCCCCAGCATTTT
CDR3: CASRETESYSNQPQHF
V: TRBV2
size: -
J: TRBJ1-5
D: -

DNA: TGTGCCAGCAGCTTAGGAAGGACGGGGGGCGAGCAGTACTTC
CDR3: CASSLGRTGGEQYF
V: TRBV7-2
size: -
J: TRBJ2-7
D: TRBD2

DNA: TGTGCCAGCAGCCAACAGAACACTGAAGCTTTCTTT
CDR3: CASSQQNTEAFF
V: TRBV3-1/TRBV3-2
size: -
J: TRBJ1-1
D: -

DNA: TGTGCCAGTAGTTTGACGGGGGACCGGTATGAAAAACTGTTTTTT
CDR3: CASSLTGDRYEKLFF
V: TRBV19
size: -
J: TRBJ1-4
D: -

DNA: TGCAGTGCCCACAGGGGAAACATTCAGTACTTC
CDR3: CSAHRGNIQYF
V: TRBV20-1
size: -
J: TRBJ2-4
D: TRBD1

DNA: TGTGCCAGCAGTCCCCATTGGCGGGGGGCGATTGAAGATACGCAGTATTTT
CDR3: CASSPHWRGAIEDTQYF
V: TRBV6-6
size: -
J: TRBJ2-3
D: TRBD2

DNA: TGTGCCACCACAGCCGGGGGAACCGGGGAGCTGTTTTTT
CDR3: CATTAGGTGELFF
V: TRBV15
size: few
J: TRBJ2-2
D: -

DNA: TGTGCCAGCAGTGAATTCCGCGAGGACCAGTACTTC
CDR3: CASSEFREDQYF
V: TRBV6-1
size: -
J: TRBJ2-5
D: -

DNA: TGTGCCAGCAGCTTTCCGGGAGCTGAAGCTTTCTTT
CDR3: CASSFPGAEAFF
V: TRBV11-2
size: -
J: TRBJ1-1
D: -

DNA: TGTGCCAGCAGTTACTCGAGGGGGGGCTACACCTTC
CDR3: CASSYSRGGYTF
V: TRBV6-5
size: -
J: TRBJ1-2
D: -

DNA: TGTGCCAGCAGTAGGACAGGGAGTGGCTACACCTTC
CDR3: CASSRTGSGYTF
V: TRBV12-3/TRBV12-4
size: -
J: TRBJ1-2
D: TRBD1

DNA: TGTGCCAGCAGCCTGTTGGGACTAGCGGGGGGGCACGTCTACAATGAGCAGTTCTTC
CDR3: CASSLLGLAGGHVYNEQFF
V: TRBV7-9
size: once
J: TRBJ2-1
D: TRBD2

DNA: TGCGCCAGCAGCTCCCAGGATAGCACTGAAGCTTTCTTT
CDR3: CASSSQDSTEAFF
V: TRBV5-1
size: -
J: TRBJ1-1
D: -

DNA: TGTGCCAGCAGTGGGGGTAGCGGGGCTGGGGCCAACGTCCTGACTTTC
CDR3: CASSGGSGAGANVLTF
V: TRBV25-1
size: -
J: TRBJ2-6
D: TRBD2

DNA: TGTGCCAGCAGCTTGAGCGGGAGAGGGGACGAGCAGTACTTC
CDR3: CASSLSGRGDEQYF
V: TRBV7-2
size: few
J: TRBJ2-7
D: TRBD2

DNA: TGCGCCAGCAGCTTAGGGGGAGGGGTCGACGAGCAGTACTTC
CDR3: CASSLGGGVDEQYF
V: TRBV5-1
size: -
J: TRBJ2-7
D: -

DNA: TGTGCCACCATGGGGAGTGGGGAGCTGTTTTTT
CDR3: CATMGSGELFF
V: TRBV15
size: few
J: TRBJ2-2
D: -

DNA: TGTGCCAGCAGTGACCCACAGCGGGGCTCCTACAATGAGCAGTTCTTC
CDR3: CASSDPQRGSYNEQFF
V: TRBV6-1
size: -
J: TRBJ2-1
D: TRBD2

DNA: TGTGCTAGTGGTTGGGGAGCCTACAGCGATGAGCAGTTCTTC
CDR3: CASGWGAYSDEQFF
V: TRBV12-5
size: -
J: TRBJ2-1
D: -

DNA: TGTGCCAGTAGTTCTAAACAGGGCTCCGAGCAGTACTTC
CDR3: CASSSKQGSEQYF
V: TRBV19
size: -
J: TRBJ2-7
D: -

DNA: TGTGCCAGCAGTCCCTCGGGACAGGGAGGAAAGCAGTACTTC
CDR3: CASSPSGQGGKQYF
V: TRBV6-2/TRBV6-3
size: -
J: TRBJ2-7
D: TRBD1

DNA: TGTGCCAGCAGTCTAACTAGCGGGGTCTACGAGCAGTACTTC
CDR3: CASSLTSGVYEQYF
V: TRBV7-2
size: -
J: TRBJ2-7
D: TRBD2

DNA: TGTGCCAGCAGCCAAGACCGAACCTCCGGAGAGACCCAGTACTTC
CDR3: CASSQDRTSGETQYF
V: TRBV3-1/TRBV3-2
size: few
J: TRBJ2-5
D: -

DNA: TGTGCCAGCAGCCAAGTTACCGACAGACCGAACACTGAAGCTTTCTTT
CDR3: CASSQVTDRPNTEAFF
V: TRBV4-2
size: -
J: TRBJ1-1
D: -

DNA: TGCGCCAGCAGCCAAGCAGACAGGGGTACTCACACCTTC
CDR3: CASSQADRGTHTF
V: TRBV4-3
size: -
J: TRBJ1-2
D: TRBD1

DNA: TGTGCCAGCAGCGACCAGGGGAACTCTGGGGCCAACGTCCTGACTTTC
CDR3: CASSDQGNSGANVLTF
V: TRBV9
size: -
J: TRBJ2-6
D: -

DNA: TGTGCCAGCAGCCGGACAGGGGGCTACGAGCAGTACTTC
CDR3: CASSRTGGYEQYF
V: TRBV12-3/TRBV12-4
size: -
J: TRBJ2-7
D: TRBD1

DNA: TGTGCCAGCAGTTACTCGGGCAGGGAGGACGGAAACACCATATATTTT
CDR3: CASSYSGREDGNTIYF
V: TRBV6-5
size: once
J: TRBJ1-3
D: -

DNA: TGTGCCAGCAGGGAGGCGGCAGGGGATTTAGGGGAGCAGTACTTC
CDR3: CASREAAGDLGEQYF
V: TRBV28
size: -
J: TRBJ2-7
D: -

DNA: TGTGCCAGCAGCGACGACAGGAGCACTGAGCAGTTCTTC
CDR3: CASSDDRSTEQFF
V: TRBV11-2
size: -
J: TRBJ2-1
D: -

DNA: TGCGCCAGCAGCTTGGATTGGCTAGAGACCCAGTACTTC
CDR3: CASSLDWLETQYF
V: TRBV5-1
size: -
J: TRBJ2-5
D: -